These T cell receptor beta chains were read from a single sample in a study of PD-L1 blockade in urothelial cancer. Clones were read by immunoSEQ multiplex PCR, and TCRdb kept only the in-frame ones, dropping some. The sample has tens of thousands of clones, 84% seen once; the top ten hold roughly 1.9%. This specimen consisted of PBMCs, obtained around atezolizumab (anti-PD-L1) treatment. The receptors originated from a man aged 55 to 70 with urothelial cancer. Each CDR3 is given with its conserved first and last residue. Fields, in order: CDR3 DNA, CDR3 protein, V gene, D gene, J gene, clone size, CDR3 length. A D gene is named only where the DNA matches it firmly. Where a row states a size, it is once, few, many or the class of an expanded clone; other rows omit it.

TGCGCCAGCAGTGAGTATCAGGAAAACTACGAGCAGTACTTC,CASSEYQENYEQYF,TRBV10-1,-,TRBJ2-7,-,14
TGCGCCAGCAGTGACATAGGGCCAGGGACCGGGGAGCTGTTTTTT,CASSDIGPGTGELFF,TRBV10-2,-,TRBJ2-2,-,15
TGTGCCAGCAGCAGAACAGGGACCCCAAACGAGCAGTACTTC,CASSRTGTPNEQYF,TRBV27,-,TRBJ2-7,-,14
TGTGCCAGCAGCTCGGACAGGACCAATCAGCCCCAGCATTTT,CASSSDRTNQPQHF,TRBV7-9,TRBD1,TRBJ1-5,-,14
TGTGCCAGCAGTGAAGGCGGCAGTTACGAGCAGTACTTC,CASSEGGSYEQYF,TRBV6-1,-,TRBJ2-7,-,13
TGTGCCAGTAGTTCAACTAGCGACCGCACAGATACGCAGTATTTT,CASSSTSDRTDTQYF,TRBV19,TRBD2,TRBJ2-3,few,15
TGTGCCAGCAGATCGGCCGGACAGGGGGCGAGAGGCTACACCTTC,CASRSAGQGARGYTF,TRBV5-6,TRBD1,TRBJ1-2,-,15
TGTGCCAGTAGTCCCACAGGGTCGAACACTGAAGCTTTCTTT,CASSPTGSNTEAFF,TRBV19,-,TRBJ1-1,-,14
TGTGCCAGCAGCCAAGATCGGGAAATATATGGCTACACCTTC,CASSQDREIYGYTF,TRBV4-2,-,TRBJ1-2,few,14
TGCGCCAGCAGCTTGGAACGGACAGGGGATGGGGAGCTGTTTTTT,CASSLERTGDGELFF,TRBV5-1,TRBD1,TRBJ2-2,-,15
TGCGCCAGCAGTGAAGGGGGCAGCAATCAGCCCCAGCATTTT,CASSEGGSNQPQHF,TRBV10-2,TRBD1,TRBJ1-5,few,14
TGTGCCAGCAGTGAATCGTTGCGGGAGTGGGTGCAGTTCTTC,CASSESLREWVQFF,TRBV6-1,TRBD2,TRBJ2-1,-,14
TGTGCCAGCAGTGAAGGAGGGACAGGGCAGGGCTACACCTTC,CASSEGGTGQGYTF,TRBV6-1,TRBD1,TRBJ1-2,-,14
TGTGCCAGCAGCTTCGGACATGGAAACACCATATATTTT,CASSFGHGNTIYF,TRBV7-8,-,TRBJ1-3,-,13
TGTGCCTGGAGTAGGGGCTTTGACTATGGCTACACCTTC,CAWSRGFDYGYTF,TRBV30,-,TRBJ1-2,-,13
TGCGCCAGCAGCCCGGGGACAGGCAGAAACATTCAGTACTTC,CASSPGTGRNIQYF,TRBV5-1,TRBD1,TRBJ2-4,few,14
TGTGCCAGCAGCTTAGCTACAGGGGAAATGGACGAGCAGTACTTC,CASSLATGEMDEQYF,TRBV7-8,TRBD1,TRBJ2-7,medium-sized,15
TGTGCCAGCAGTGACAGGCGTAATGAAAAACTGTTTTTT,CASSDRRNEKLFF,TRBV6-1,-,TRBJ1-4,-,13
TGTGCCAGCAGCTCGGGACTAGGGGTGACCCAGTACTTC,CASSSGLGVTQYF,TRBV7-8,TRBD2,TRBJ2-5,-,13
TGCGCCAGCAGCTGGTCCGGTAGCTACGAGCAGTACTTC,CASSWSGSYEQYF,TRBV5-1,-,TRBJ2-7,-,13
TGTGCCAGCCGTCCCGGGACAGGGCGTTTAGGCTACACCTTC,CASRPGTGRLGYTF,TRBV7-9,TRBD1,TRBJ1-2,-,14
TGTGCCAGCAGCCCAATACTAGCGGGGGGCCGTGGAGATACGCAGTATTTT,CASSPILAGGRGDTQYF,TRBV9,TRBD2,TRBJ2-3,-,17
TGTGCCTGGTCTCCTTCGGACAGGGGTAATGAAAAACTGTTTTTT,CAWSPSDRGNEKLFF,TRBV30,TRBD1,TRBJ1-4,-,15
TGTGCCAGCAGAAAGGGACAGGCTAATGAAAAACTGTTTTTT,CASRKGQANEKLFF,TRBV6-5,TRBD1,TRBJ1-4,-,14
TGTGCCAGTAGTATTCAGTCCGGGAACTACGAGCAGTACTTC,CASSIQSGNYEQYF,TRBV19,-,TRBJ2-7,-,14
TGTGCCATCAGTGAGGAACAGGGGGTCTCCGGAAACACCATATATTTT,CAISEEQGVSGNTIYF,TRBV10-3,TRBD1,TRBJ1-3,-,16
TGTGCCAGCAGTTACGGGGCAGGGGGCCCCTACGAGCAGTACTTC,CASSYGAGGPYEQYF,TRBV6-6,TRBD1,TRBJ2-7,-,15
TGCGCCAGCAGCCAAGATGCAGGGAACACTGAAGCTTTCTTT,CASSQDAGNTEAFF,TRBV4-1,-,TRBJ1-1,-,14
TGTGCCAGCAGCTTAAGTGTCCGGTCGAACACCGGGGAGCTGTTTTTT,CASSLSVRSNTGELFF,TRBV7-2,-,TRBJ2-2,-,16
TGCGCCAGCAGAAGTAGGACGGGAGGGGAGACCCAGTACTTC,CASRSRTGGETQYF,TRBV5-1,TRBD2,TRBJ2-5,-,14
TGTGCCAGCAGCTTAAGGGACAGGCCTGGGGCCAACGTCCTGACTTTC,CASSLRDRPGANVLTF,TRBV7-3,TRBD1,TRBJ2-6,-,16
TGTGCCAGTGGAGCAGGGACAGGGTACAATGAGCAGTTCTTC,CASGAGTGYNEQFF,TRBV19,TRBD1,TRBJ2-1,-,14
TGTGCCAGCAGGAGTTCTGGAAACACCATATATTTT,CASRSSGNTIYF,TRBV28,-,TRBJ1-3,-,12
TGTGCTACAGGGTTAGCGGGAGGGCACACCGGGGAGCTGTTTTTT,CATGLAGGHTGELFF,TRBV15,TRBD2,TRBJ2-2,-,15
TGTGCCAGCAGCTTGGGTGGGAGGGGGAACACCGGGGAGCTGTTTTTT,CASSLGGRGNTGELFF,TRBV5-4,TRBD2,TRBJ2-2,-,16
TGCGCCTCTGTTGGTCTATCTAACTATGGCTACACCTTC,CASVGLSNYGYTF,TRBV19,-,TRBJ1-2,-,13
TGCGCCAGCAGCACCGGGACTAGCGGGAGGGCCTCCGAGCAGTTCTTC,CASSTGTSGRASEQFF,TRBV5-1,TRBD2,TRBJ2-1,-,16
TGCAGCGTTGTTCAACAGATGAACACTGAAGCTTTCTTT,CSVVQQMNTEAFF,TRBV29-1,-,TRBJ1-1,-,13
TGTGCCAGCACCACGACAGTAGAAGCTTTCTTT,CASTTTVEAFF,TRBV28,-,TRBJ1-1,-,11
TGTGCCAGCAGCTTGGCCGTTCTAGCTTCCTACAATGAGCAGTTCTTC,CASSLAVLASYNEQFF,TRBV5-4,-,TRBJ2-1,-,16
TGTGCCAGTAGTCCGACAGTGGGGGGCTACACCTTC,CASSPTVGGYTF,TRBV19,-,TRBJ1-2,few,12
TGTGCCAGCAGCTCTCTACAAGGGACAGGCCCGGGGACCCAGTACTTC,CASSSLQGTGPGTQYF,TRBV11-2,TRBD1,TRBJ2-5,few,16
TGTGCCAGTAGCCCGGGGGAAAGGTATGGCTACACCTTC,CASSPGERYGYTF,TRBV19,-,TRBJ1-2,few,13
TGCGCCAGCAGCCGTGAGACTTCGCTGAACACTGAAGCTTTCTTT,CASSRETSLNTEAFF,TRBV5-1,-,TRBJ1-1,-,15
TGCGCCAGCAGTGATTTGAGGAATTCACCCCTCCACTTT,CASSDLRNSPLHF,TRBV10-2,-,TRBJ1-6,-,13
TGTGCCAGCAGTCTACTAGCGGGAGCAACAGATACGCAGTATTTT,CASSLLAGATDTQYF,TRBV27,TRBD2,TRBJ2-3,-,15
TGTGCCAGCAGCCTCGAGGGGGCGACTGAAGCTTTCTTT,CASSLEGATEAFF,TRBV11-3,TRBD1,TRBJ1-1,-,13
TGTGCCAGTAGTATATTAAAGGGACTAGTGACCGGGGAGCTGTTTTTT,CASSILKGLVTGELFF,TRBV19,TRBD2,TRBJ2-2,once,16
TGTGCCAGCAGTGAATACGGGACTAACTATGGCTACACCTTC,CASSEYGTNYGYTF,TRBV25-1,-,TRBJ1-2,-,14
TGTGCCAGCAGTTATTCTAGGGACAGGGGTTCCTACGAGCAGTACTTC,CASSYSRDRGSYEQYF,TRBV6-5,TRBD1,TRBJ2-7,once,16
TGTGCCATCAGTGAGCAGGCGGGAGTGACAGATACGCAGTATTTT,CAISEQAGVTDTQYF,TRBV10-3,TRBD2,TRBJ2-3,-,15
TGTGCCAGCAGCTTTCGGGGTTCACCCCTCCACTTT,CASSFRGSPLHF,TRBV5-6,-,TRBJ1-6,-,12
TGTGCCACAGTGACGGCGGGGTTCCCCTACGAGCAGTACTTC,CATVTAGFPYEQYF,TRBV6-1,-,TRBJ2-7,-,14
TGCGCCAGCAGCTTGAGGGGACTAGATTACAATGAGCAGTTCTTC,CASSLRGLDYNEQFF,TRBV5-1,TRBD2,TRBJ2-1,-,15
TGTGCCAGCAGTTCAGGACACGGTGGGGAGCTGTTTTTT,CASSSGHGGELFF,TRBV6-5,-,TRBJ2-2,-,13